There are a few counts of the clone carrying this TCR beta chain. Its antigen is not identified. The sample comes from a study of T cells after yellow fever vaccination. Overall study results and limits: The appearance of a small share of clonotypes in both CD4 and CD8 compartments was observed. The secondary T-cell response peaked on day 5, not day 15, but was weaker. The booster response re-showed most primary clones: around 97% CD4, approximately 86% CD8.

The 5'RACE template-switching step produced TCR cDNA and added a universal primer site and UMIs. TCRdb analysed the 5' RACE reads with MiXCR anew, one entry per CDR3 protein. This table has about 400,000 distinct CDR3 sequences, 6.2% appearing once. The receptor was derived from a man aged 25 to 40 who received the YFV17D yellow fever vaccine. The sample in question was PBMCs, obtained 5 days after the yellow fever booster vaccination.

CDR3 amino acids: CASSYGREGHAGELFF. The CDR3 DNA reads as TGTGCCAGCAGTTACGGGCGGGAGGGCCACGCCGGGGAGCTGTTTTTT. V and J are TRBV6-2 or TRBV6-3 and TRBJ2-2, with 9 bases fitting TRBD2. Germline V CDR1 and CDR2: MNHEY, SVGEGT. V lost 2 bases to trimming and J lost 6 bases; unmatched junction nucleotides: 7. This CDR3 has 16 residues.